This T cell receptor (beta chain) derives from a study of T cells after yellow fever vaccination. This clonotype was detected a few times. Its antigen remains unidentified. Template switching by 5'RACE produced TCR cDNA, adding a universal primer site and UMIs. TCRdb used MiXCR to reprocess the 5' RACE reads, holding one entry per CDR3 protein. Of around 70,000 distinct CDR3 sequences listed, around 6.5% were seen once; the top ten hold under 45%. V dropped 6 bases and J dropped 5; count of bases not matched to a gene: 8. The CDR3 spans 14 residues. Study-level findings and limits: Booster sampling recovered most clones from primary vaccination (roughly 96% CD4, around 90% CD8).

The clonotype originates from a man between 18 and 29 years old who received the YFV17D yellow fever vaccine. The rearrangement links TRBV12-3 or TRBV12-4 to TRBJ2-5, with TRBD1 identical over 8 bases. The specimen was CD8+ T cells sorted from PBMCs, collected around 5 days after the first yellow fever vaccination. In nucleotides, the CDR3 is TGTGCCAGCAGCCCGACAGGGGCGAGTGAGACCCAGTACTTC. This translates into CASSPTGASETQYF.